The entry that follows covers one T cell receptor (beta chain) sequence. Its antigen remains unidentified. Sample time point: blood 4 weeks post-SBRT, at nephrectomy. The treatment: 15 Gy SBRT to primary tumor, nephrectomy 4 weeks later. Nephrectomy followed 15 Gy stereotactic body radiation by 4 weeks. The patient's renal cell carcinoma had clear cell pathology. These data are taken from a study of radiation and T cells in renal cell carcinoma. Study observations and caveats: From baseline, blood top tumor clonotypes peaked at 2 weeks post-radiation.

Repertoires were generated with immunoSEQ multiplex PCR, while TCRdb's copy carries only in-frame clones and drops some. The repertoire holds around 95,000 clones, with 75% to 85% as singletons. The TCR was taken from a man in his 60s with renal cell carcinoma. This specimen consisted of blood, obtained from a patient whose treatment included radiotherapy and nephrectomy.

The CDR3 loop reads CASSLGGLAGFYEQYF. As DNA, the CDR3 is TGTGCCAGCAGCTTAGGGGGACTAGCGGGCTTCTACGAGCAGTACTTC. V is TRBV7-2 and J is TRBJ2-7; 12 bases agree with TRBD2. The CDR3 extends over 16 amino acids. Trimming removed 1 base from V and 3 bases from J; junction bases left unmatched: 4. In germline, CDR1 is SGHTA, CDR2 FQGNSA.